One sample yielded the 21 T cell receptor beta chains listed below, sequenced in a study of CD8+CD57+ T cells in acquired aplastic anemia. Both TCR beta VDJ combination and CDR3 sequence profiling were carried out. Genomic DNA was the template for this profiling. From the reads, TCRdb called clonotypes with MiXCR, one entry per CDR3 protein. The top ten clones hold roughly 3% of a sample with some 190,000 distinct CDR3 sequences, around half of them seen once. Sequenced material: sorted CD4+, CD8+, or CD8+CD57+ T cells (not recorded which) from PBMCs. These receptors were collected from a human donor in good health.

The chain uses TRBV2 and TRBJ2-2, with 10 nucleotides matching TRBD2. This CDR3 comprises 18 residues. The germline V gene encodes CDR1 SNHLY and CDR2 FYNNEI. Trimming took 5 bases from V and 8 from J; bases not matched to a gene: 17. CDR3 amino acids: CASSHPPGLASQRGELFF. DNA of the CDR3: TGTGCCAGCAGTCACCCCCCGGGACTAGCGTCCCAAAGGGGGGAGCTGTTTTTT.

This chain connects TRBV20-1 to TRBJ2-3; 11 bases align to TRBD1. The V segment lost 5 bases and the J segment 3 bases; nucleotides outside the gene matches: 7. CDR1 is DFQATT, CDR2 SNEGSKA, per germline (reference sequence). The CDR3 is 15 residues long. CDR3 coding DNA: TGCAGTGCTCCGTCGGACAGGGGGCGTACAGATACGCAGTATTTT. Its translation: CSAPSDRGRTDTQYF.

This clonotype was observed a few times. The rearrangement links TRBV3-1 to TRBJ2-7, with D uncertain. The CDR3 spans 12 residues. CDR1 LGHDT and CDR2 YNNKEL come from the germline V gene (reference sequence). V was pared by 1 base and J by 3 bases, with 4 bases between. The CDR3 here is CASSQVSYEQYF. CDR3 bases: TGTGCCAGCAGCCAAGTTAGCTACGAGCAGTACTTC.

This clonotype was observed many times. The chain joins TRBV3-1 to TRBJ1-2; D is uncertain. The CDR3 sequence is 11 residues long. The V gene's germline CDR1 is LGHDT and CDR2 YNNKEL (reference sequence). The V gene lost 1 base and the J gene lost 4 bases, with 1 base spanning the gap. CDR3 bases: TGTGCCAGCAGCCAAGCCTATGGCTACACCTTC. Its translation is CASSQAYGYTF.

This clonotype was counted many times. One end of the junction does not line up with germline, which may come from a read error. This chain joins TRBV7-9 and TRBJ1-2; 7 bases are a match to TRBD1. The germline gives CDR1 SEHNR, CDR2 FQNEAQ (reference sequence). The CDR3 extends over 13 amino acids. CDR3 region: CASSQGQNYGYTF. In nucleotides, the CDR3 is TGCGCCAGCAGCCAGGGACAGAACTATGGCTACACCTTC.

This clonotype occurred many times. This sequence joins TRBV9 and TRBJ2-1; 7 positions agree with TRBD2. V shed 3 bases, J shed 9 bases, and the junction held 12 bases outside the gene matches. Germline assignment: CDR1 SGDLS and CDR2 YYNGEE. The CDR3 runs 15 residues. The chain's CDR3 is CASSGQQIPGGEQFF. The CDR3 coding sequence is TGTGCCAGCAGCGGACAACAGATTCCGGGGGGTGAGCAGTTCTTC.

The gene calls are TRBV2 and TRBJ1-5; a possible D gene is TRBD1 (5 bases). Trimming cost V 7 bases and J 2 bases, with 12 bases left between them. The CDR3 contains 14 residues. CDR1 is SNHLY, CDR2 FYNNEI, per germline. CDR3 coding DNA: TGTGCCAGCAAGGCCGGGACGGGCAATCAGCCCCAGCATTTT. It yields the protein CASKAGTGNQPQHF.

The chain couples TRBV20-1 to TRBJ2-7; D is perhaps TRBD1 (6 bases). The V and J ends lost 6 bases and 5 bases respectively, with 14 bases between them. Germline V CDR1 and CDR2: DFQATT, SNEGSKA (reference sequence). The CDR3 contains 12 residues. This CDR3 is CSAQGTFDEQYF. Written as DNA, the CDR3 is TGCAGTGCACAGGGCACGTTCGACGAGCAGTACTTC.

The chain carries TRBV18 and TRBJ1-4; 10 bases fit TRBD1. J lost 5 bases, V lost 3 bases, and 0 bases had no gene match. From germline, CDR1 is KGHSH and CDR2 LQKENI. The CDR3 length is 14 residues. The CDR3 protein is CASSPGQGNEKLFF. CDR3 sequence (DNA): TGTGCCAGCTCACCGGGACAGGGGAATGAAAAACTGTTTTTT.

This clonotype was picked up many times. The CDR3 coding sequence is TGTGCCAGCAGTGAAACTAGCGTGGGCTACGAGCAGTACTTC. Translation gives CASSETSVGYEQYF. This chain connects TRBV6-2 or TRBV6-3 to TRBJ2-7; 7 nucleotides align to TRBD2. CDR3 length equals 14 residues. V lost 5 bases, J lost 3 bases, and 7 bases stayed unmatched. The germline V gene encodes CDR1 MNHEY and CDR2 SVGEGT.

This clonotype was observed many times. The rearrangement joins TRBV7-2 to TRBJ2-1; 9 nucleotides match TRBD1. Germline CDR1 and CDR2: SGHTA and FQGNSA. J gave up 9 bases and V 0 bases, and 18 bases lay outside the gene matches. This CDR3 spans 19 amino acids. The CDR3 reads CASSLAAGGDRETQSEQFF. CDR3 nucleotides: TGTGCCAGCAGCTTAGCTGCCGGAGGGGACAGGGAAACACAAAGTGAGCAGTTCTTC. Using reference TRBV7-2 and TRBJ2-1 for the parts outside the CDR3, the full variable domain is GAGVSQSPSNKVTEKGKDVELRCDPISGHTALYWYRQSLGQGLEFLIYFQGNSAPDKSGLPSDRFSAERTGGSVSTLTIQRTQQEDSAVYLCASSLAAGGDRETQSEQFFGPGTRLTVL.

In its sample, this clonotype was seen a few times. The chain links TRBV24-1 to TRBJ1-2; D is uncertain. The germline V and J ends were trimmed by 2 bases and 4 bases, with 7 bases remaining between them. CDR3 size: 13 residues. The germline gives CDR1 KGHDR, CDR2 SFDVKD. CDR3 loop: CATSDSNSYGYTF. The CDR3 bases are TGTGCCACCAGTGATTCAAACAGCTATGGCTACACCTTC.

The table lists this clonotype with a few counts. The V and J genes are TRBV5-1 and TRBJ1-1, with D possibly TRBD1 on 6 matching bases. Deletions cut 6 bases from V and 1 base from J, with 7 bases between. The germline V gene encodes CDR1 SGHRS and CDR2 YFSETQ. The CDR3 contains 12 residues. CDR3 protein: CASKQGNTEAFF. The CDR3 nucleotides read TGCGCCAGCAAACAGGGGAACACTGAAGCTTTCTTT.

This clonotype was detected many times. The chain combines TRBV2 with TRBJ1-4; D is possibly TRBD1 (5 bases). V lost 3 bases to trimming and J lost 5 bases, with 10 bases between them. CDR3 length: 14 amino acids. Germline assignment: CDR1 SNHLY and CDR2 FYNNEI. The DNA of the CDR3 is TGTGCCAGCAGTGAGGGGGGGAAGAATGAAAAACTGTTTTTT. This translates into CASSEGGKNEKLFF.

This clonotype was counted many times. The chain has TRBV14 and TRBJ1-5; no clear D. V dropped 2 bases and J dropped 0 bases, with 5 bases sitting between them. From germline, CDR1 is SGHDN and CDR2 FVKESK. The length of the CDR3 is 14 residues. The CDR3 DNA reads TGTGCCAGCAGCCAACTGGGTAGCAATCAGCCCCAGCATTTT. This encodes CASSQLGSNQPQHF.

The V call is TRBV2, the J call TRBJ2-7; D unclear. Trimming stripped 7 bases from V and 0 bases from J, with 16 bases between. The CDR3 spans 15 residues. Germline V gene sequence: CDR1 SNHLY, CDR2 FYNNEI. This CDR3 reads CASKSSWGSSYEQYF. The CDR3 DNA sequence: TGTGCCAGCAAAAGCTCGTGGGGAAGCTCCTACGAGCAGTACTTC. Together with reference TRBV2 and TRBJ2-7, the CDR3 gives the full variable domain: EPEVTQTPSHQVTQMGQEVILRCVPISNHLYFYWYRQILGQKVEFLVSFYNNEISEKSEIFDDQFSVERPDGSNFTLKIRSTKLEDSAMYFCASKSSWGSSYEQYFGPGTRLTVT.

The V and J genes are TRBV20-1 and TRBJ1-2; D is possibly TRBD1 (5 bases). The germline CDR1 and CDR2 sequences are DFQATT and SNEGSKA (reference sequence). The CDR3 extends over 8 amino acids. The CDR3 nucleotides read TGCAGGGGGGATGGCTACACCTTC. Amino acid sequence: CRGDGYTF.

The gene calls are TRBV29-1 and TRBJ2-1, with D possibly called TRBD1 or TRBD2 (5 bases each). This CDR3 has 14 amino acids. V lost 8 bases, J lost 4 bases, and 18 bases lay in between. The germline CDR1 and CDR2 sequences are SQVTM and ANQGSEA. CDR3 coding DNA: TGCAGCTTGGGGGACGGTTCCGATTACAATGAGCAGTTCTTC. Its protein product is CSLGDGSDYNEQFF.

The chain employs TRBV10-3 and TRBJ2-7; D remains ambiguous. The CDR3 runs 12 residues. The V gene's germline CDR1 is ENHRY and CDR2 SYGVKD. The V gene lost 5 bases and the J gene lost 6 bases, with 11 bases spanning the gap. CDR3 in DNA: TGTGCCATCAGTAAGGGAACGGGCGAGCAGTACTTC. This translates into CAISKGTGEQYF.

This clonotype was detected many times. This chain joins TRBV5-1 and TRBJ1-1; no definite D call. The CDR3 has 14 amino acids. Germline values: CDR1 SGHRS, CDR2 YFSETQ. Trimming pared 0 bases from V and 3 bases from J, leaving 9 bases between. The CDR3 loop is CASSLDSSDTEAFF. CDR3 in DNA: TGCGCCAGCAGCTTGGACAGCTCCGACACTGAAGCTTTCTTT. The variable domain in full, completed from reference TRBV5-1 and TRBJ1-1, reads KAGVTQTPRYLIKTRGQQVTLSCSPISGHRSVSWYQQTPGQGLQFLFEYFSETQRNKGNFPGRFSGRQFSNSRSEMNVSTLELGDSALYLCASSLDSSDTEAFFGQGTRLTVV.

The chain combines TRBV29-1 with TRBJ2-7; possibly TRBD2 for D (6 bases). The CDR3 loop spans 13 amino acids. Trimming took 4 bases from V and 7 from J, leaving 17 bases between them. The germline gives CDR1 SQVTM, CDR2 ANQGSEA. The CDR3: CSVGGTPSGEQYF. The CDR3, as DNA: TGCAGCGTTGGCGGGACGCCCTCGGGAGAGCAGTACTTC.